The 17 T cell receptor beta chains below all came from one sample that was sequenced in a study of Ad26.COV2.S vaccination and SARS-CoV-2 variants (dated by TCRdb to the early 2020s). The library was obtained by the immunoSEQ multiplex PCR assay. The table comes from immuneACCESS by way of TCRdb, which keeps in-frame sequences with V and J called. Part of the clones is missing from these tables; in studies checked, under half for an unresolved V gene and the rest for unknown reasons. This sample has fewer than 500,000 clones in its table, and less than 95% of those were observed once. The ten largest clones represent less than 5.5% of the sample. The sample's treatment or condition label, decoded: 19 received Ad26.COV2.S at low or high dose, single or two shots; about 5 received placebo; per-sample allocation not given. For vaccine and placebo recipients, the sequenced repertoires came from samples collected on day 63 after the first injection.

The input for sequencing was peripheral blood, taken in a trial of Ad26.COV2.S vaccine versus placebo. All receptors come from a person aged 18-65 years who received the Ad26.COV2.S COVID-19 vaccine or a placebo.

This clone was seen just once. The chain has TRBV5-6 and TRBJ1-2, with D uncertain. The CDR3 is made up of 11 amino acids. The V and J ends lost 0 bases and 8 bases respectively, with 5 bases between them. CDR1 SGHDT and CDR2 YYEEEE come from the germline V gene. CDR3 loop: CASSLVAGYTF. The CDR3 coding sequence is TGTGCCAGCAGCTTGGTGGCGGGCTACACCTTC.

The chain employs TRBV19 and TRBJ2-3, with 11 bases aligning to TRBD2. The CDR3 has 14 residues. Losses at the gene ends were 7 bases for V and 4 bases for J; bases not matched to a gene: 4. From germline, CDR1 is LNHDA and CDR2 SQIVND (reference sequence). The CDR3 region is CASTTSGSPDTQYF. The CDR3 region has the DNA TGTGCCAGTACCACTAGCGGGAGCCCAGATACGCAGTATTTT.

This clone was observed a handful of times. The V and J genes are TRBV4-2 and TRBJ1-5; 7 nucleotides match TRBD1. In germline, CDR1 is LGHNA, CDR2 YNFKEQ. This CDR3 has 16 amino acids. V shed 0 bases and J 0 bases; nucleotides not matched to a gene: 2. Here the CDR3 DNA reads TGTGCCAGCAGCCAAGAACAGGGGCATAGCAATCAGCCCCAGCATTTT. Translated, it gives CASSQEQGHSNQPQHF.

The CDR3 spells CASSSPGGIYEQFF. CDR3 in DNA: TGTGCCAGCAGTTCGCCAGGGGGTATCTATGAGCAGTTCTTC. This chain links TRBV6-5 with TRBJ2-1; 7 nucleotides agree with TRBD1. The length of the CDR3 is 14 residues. V shed 4 bases and J 8 bases; nucleotides not matched to a gene: 8. The germline CDR1 and CDR2 sequences are MNHEY and SVGAGI.

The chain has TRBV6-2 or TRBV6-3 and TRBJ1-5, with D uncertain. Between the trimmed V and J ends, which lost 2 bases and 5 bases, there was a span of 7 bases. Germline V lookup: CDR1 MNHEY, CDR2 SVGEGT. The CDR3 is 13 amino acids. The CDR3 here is CASSYQEDQPQHF. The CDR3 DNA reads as TGTGCCAGCAGTTACCAGGAAGATCAGCCCCAGCATTTT.

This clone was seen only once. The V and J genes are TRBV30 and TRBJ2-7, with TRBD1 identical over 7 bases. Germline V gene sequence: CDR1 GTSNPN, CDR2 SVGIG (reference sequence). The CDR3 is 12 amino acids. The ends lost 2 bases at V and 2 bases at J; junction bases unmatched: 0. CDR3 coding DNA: TGTGCCTGGAGTACAGGGGCCTACGAGCAGTACTTC. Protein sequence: CAWSTGAYEQYF.

The CDR3 region has the DNA TGTGCCAGCTCACCGGGGACAGGAAAACCCTACGAGCAGTACTTC. This sequence encodes CASSPGTGKPYEQYF. This chain joins TRBV18 and TRBJ2-7; 8 nucleotides match TRBD1. Germline assignment: CDR1 KGHSH and CDR2 LQKENI. The CDR3 covers 15 residues. V shed 3 bases, J shed 2 bases, and the junction held 6 bases outside the gene matches. The full variable domain, with the rest looked up from reference TRBV18 and TRBJ2-7, is NAGVMQNPRHLVRRRGQEARLRCSPMKGHSHVYWYRQLPEEGLKFMVYLQKENIIDESGMPKERFSAEFPKEGPSILRIQQVVRGDSAAYFCASSPGTGKPYEQYFGPGTRLTVT.

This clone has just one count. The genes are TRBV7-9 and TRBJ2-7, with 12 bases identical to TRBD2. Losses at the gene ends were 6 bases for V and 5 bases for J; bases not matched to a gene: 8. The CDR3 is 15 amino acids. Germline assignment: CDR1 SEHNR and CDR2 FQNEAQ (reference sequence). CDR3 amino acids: CASRSIGLAGHEQYF. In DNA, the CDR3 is TGTGCCAGCAGGTCCATCGGACTAGCGGGACACGAGCAGTACTTC.

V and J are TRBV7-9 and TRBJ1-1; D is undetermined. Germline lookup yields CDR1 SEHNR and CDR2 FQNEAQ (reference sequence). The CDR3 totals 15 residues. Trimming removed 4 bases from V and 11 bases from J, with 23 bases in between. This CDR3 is CASSSLPRAGPAAFF. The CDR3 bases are TGTGCCAGCAGCTCCCTACCTAGGGCCGGCCCCGCGGCTTTCTTT.

CDR3 in amino acids: CASSLRFGQENTGELFF. CDR3 DNA sequence: TGTGCCAGCAGCTTACGGTTTGGGCAGGAGAACACCGGGGAGCTGTTTTTT. The chain employs TRBV7-3 and TRBJ2-2; D not resolved. The CDR3 runs to 17 residues. Germline V gene lookup returns CDR1 SGHTA and CDR2 FQGTGA. V was shortened by 2 bases and J by 1 base, with 14 bases between the two germline ends.

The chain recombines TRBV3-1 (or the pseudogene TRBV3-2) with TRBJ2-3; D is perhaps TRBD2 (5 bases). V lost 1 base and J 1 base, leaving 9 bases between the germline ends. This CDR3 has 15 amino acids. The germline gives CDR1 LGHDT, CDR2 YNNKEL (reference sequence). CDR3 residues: CASSQARAGTDTQYF. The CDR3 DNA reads TGTGCCAGCAGCCAAGCGCGGGCCGGCACAGATACGCAGTATTTT.

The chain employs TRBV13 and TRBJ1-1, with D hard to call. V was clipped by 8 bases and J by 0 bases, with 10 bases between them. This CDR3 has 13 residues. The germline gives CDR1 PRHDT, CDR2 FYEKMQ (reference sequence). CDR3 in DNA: TGTGCCAGCGGTAAGACTATGAACACTGAAGCTTTCTTT. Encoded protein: CASGKTMNTEAFF.

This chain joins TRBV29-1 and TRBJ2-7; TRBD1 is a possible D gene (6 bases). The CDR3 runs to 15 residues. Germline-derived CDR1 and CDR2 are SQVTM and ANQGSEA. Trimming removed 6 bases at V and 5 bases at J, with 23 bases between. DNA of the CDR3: TGCAGCGTGGGTGCTGGACAGAGGCTTGGCGACGAGCAGTACTTC. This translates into CSVGAGQRLGDEQYF.

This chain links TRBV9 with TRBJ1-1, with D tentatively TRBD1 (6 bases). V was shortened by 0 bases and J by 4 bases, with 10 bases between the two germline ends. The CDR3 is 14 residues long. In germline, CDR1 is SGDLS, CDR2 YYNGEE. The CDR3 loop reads CASSVDRGSTEAFF. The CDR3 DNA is TGTGCCAGCAGCGTAGATAGGGGGTCCACTGAAGCTTTCTTT.

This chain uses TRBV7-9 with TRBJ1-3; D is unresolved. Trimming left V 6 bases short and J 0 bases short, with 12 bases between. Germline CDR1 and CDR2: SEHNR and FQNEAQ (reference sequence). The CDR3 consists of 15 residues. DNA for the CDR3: TGTGCCAGCAGTACCAGCCCAGACTCTGGAAACACCATATATTTT. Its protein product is CASSTSPDSGNTIYF.

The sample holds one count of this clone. In nucleotides, the CDR3 is TGCAGCTTCCCGGGCCGGGAGGGGAAAAATGAGCAGTTCTTC. It encodes CSFPGREGKNEQFF. V is TRBV29-1 and J is TRBJ2-1; the match to TRBD2 covers 8 bases. This CDR3 is built from 14 residues. V lost 8 bases to trimming and J lost 7 bases; unmatched junction nucleotides: 13. CDR1 is SQVTM, CDR2 ANQGSEA, per germline.

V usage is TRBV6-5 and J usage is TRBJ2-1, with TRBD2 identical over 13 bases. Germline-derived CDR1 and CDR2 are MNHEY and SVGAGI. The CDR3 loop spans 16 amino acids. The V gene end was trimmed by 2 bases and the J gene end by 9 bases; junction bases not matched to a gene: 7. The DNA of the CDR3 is TGTGCCAGCAGTTACGCCGGACTAGCGGGAGTTCTTGAGCAGTTCTTC. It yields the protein CASSYAGLAGVLEQFF.